What follows describes a single TCR beta chain. The target antigen is unknown. The naive CD8 fraction comprised CD45RO-negative cells positively selected for CCR7 and excluded terminally differentiated effector memory CD45RA+ cells. This sample was included in a study of shared clonotypes between healthy human individuals. Study overall: CD4 naive and memory got three plates each, CD8 naive two, CD8 memory one. Study observations and caveats: The authors sampled blood alone, and tissue repertoires likely differ. Clonotype sharing levels among donors were expected to vary with sequencing depth.

The CDR3 extends over 14 amino acids. Germline CDR1 SGHDT, CDR2 YYEEEE. With 4 bases clipped from V and 3 bases from J, the junction kept 7 bases outside the gene matches. Evenly divided among several immunoSEQ plates was the genomic DNA of each subset. Sequencing used immunoSEQ multiplex PCR; TCRdb keeps in-frame clones, though not all of them. The repertoire holds 650,000 to 800,000 clones, with approximately 90% as singletons. J is TRBJ2-7 and V is TRBV5-6; the match to TRBD1 covers 7 bases. This receptor was identified in a man under 40 in good health. The sequenced sample was naive CD8+ T cells sorted from blood. CDR3 residues: CASSNTGVGYEQYF. The CDR3 coding sequence is TGTGCCAGCAGCAATACAGGGGTGGGCTACGAGCAGTACTTC.